These 27 T cell receptor beta chains were sequenced from one sample in a study of CD8 T cells in ankylosing spondylitis (dated by TCRdb to 2016 to 2017). The paper's findings and limits, for the study overall: Blood from ankylosing spondylitis patients appeared to be characterized by a TCR beta motif made up of about 8 highly homologous amino acid variants.

Receptor amplification or capture employed 5' RACE. The data were produced on an Illumina HiSeq 2500. The public sequencing data were trimmed at Q25 with fastp and processed into clonotypes with MiXCR by TCRdb, which kept only in-frame beta chains. A single entry per CDR3 protein holds the most common genes and DNA from its merged rows. This sample is represented by about 700,000 distinct CDR3 sequences; around 17% of them were singletons. Of the sample, approximately 18% falls within the top ten clones. The antigens for these receptors are not known. Sequencing used blood, either unsorted or a sorted T cell fraction (not recorded which). These receptor sequences come from a male donor with ankylosing spondylitis.

This clonotype has only a few counts. This chain uses TRBV20-1 with TRBJ2-3; possible D gene TRBD2, 5 bases. This CDR3 contains 14 residues. V dropped 5 bases and J dropped 5 bases, with 17 bases sitting between them. Looked up from germline, CDR1 is DFQATT and CDR2 is SNEGSKA (reference sequence). The CDR3 here is CSASPTSPIDTQYF. CDR3 in DNA: TGCAGTGCTTCCCCCACTAGTCCGATAGATACGCAGTATTTT.

This clonotype was observed a few times. V is TRBV29-1 and J is TRBJ2-7; D uncertain. V gave up 2 bases and J gave up 0 bases, with 8 bases separating them. The CDR3 is 13 residues long. The germline V gene encodes CDR1 SQVTM and CDR2 ANQGSEA. The CDR3 DNA is TGCAGCGTTGAACAGCTTCCCTCCTACGAGCAGTACTTC. Protein product: CSVEQLPSYEQYF.

CDR3 in amino acids: CASSSQASTYEQYF. Written as DNA, the CDR3 is TGTGCCAGCAGTTCCCAGGCTAGCACCTACGAGCAGTACTTC. The genes are TRBV6-5 and TRBJ2-7, with D possibly matching TRBD2 (5 bases). CDR1 and CDR2 from the germline V gene are MNHEY and SVGAGI. The V end was cut by 4 bases, the J end by 2 bases, with 12 bases between. The CDR3 length is 14 residues.

This chain uses TRBV6-5 with TRBJ1-1, with 7 nucleotides matching TRBD1. This CDR3 has 14 amino acids. With 4 bases clipped from V and 2 bases from J, the junction kept 4 bases outside the gene matches. From germline, CDR1 is MNHEY and CDR2 SVGAGI. The CDR3 bases are TGTGCCAGCAGTTGGGACAGAAGCAACACTGAAGCTTTCTTT. It yields the protein CASSWDRSNTEAFF.

The V gene is TRBV5-1, the J gene TRBJ1-2; 10 positions agree with TRBD1. Looked up from germline, CDR1 is SGHRS and CDR2 is YFSETQ. The V gene end was trimmed by 7 bases and the J gene end by 5 bases; junction bases not matched to a gene: 2. This CDR3 is built from 12 residues. The CDR3 is CASGTGVYGYTF. DNA for the CDR3: TGCGCCAGCGGGACAGGGGTTTATGGCTACACCTTC.

The CDR3 loop is CASSEREGSYEQYF. CDR3 in DNA: TGTGCCAGCAGTGAACGGGAGGGTTCCTACGAGCAGTACTTC. This chain joins TRBV2 and TRBJ2-7; 8 positions agree with TRBD2. CDR3 size: 14 residues. CDR1 is SNHLY, CDR2 FYNNEI, per germline. Losses at the gene ends were 2 bases for V and 1 base for J; bases not matched to a gene: 1.

The V and J genes are TRBV7-9 and TRBJ1-6; maybe TRBD1 (5 bases). Germline CDR1 SEHNR, CDR2 FQNEAQ (reference sequence). This CDR3 region has 15 residues. V was pared by 5 bases and J by 6 bases, with 14 bases between. CDR3 loop: CASSLLGDLNSPLHF. The CDR3 coding sequence is TGTGCCAGCAGCCTCCTCGGGGACCTTAATTCACCCCTCCACTTT. Together with reference TRBV7-9 and TRBJ1-6, the CDR3 gives the full variable domain: DTGVSQNPRHKITKRGQNVTFRCDPISEHNRLYWYRQTLGQGPEFLTYFQNEAQLEKSRLLSDRFSAERPKGSFSTLEIQRTEQGDSAMYLCASSLLGDLNSPLHFGNGTRLTVT.

The V call is TRBV25-1, the J call TRBJ2-7; no clear D. The V end lost 1 base, the J end lost 2 bases, and 12 bases lay between the germline ends. This CDR3 is built from 15 residues. CDR1 is MGHDK and CDR2 is SYGVNS in the germline V gene. The chain's CDR3 is CASSESGIRTYEQYF. In DNA form, the CDR3 reads TGTGCCAGCAGTGAATCAGGAATAAGGACCTACGAGCAGTACTTC.

The CDR3 nucleotides read TGTGCCAGCAACCAGCGGCGGGGAAAAGGCAATGAGCAGTTCTTC. Its translation: CASNQRRGKGNEQFF. The chain links TRBV11-2 to TRBJ2-1; D may be TRBD2 (6 bases). V dropped 7 bases and J dropped 6 bases, with 19 bases sitting between them. This CDR3 is 15 amino acids long. From germline, CDR1 is SGHAT and CDR2 FQNNGV.

This chain connects TRBV5-1 to TRBJ2-2; D is unclear. CDR1 is SGHRS and CDR2 is YFSETQ in the germline V gene. Trimming left V 0 bases short and J 6 bases short, with 6 bases between. This CDR3 has 13 residues. CDR3 in amino acids: CASSLEVAGELFF. CDR3 nucleotides: TGCGCCAGCAGCTTGGAGGTTGCCGGGGAGCTGTTTTTT.

V usage is TRBV28 and J usage is TRBJ2-5, with D perhaps being TRBD1 or TRBD2 (6 bases each). Germline CDR1 is MDHEN and CDR2 is SYDVKM. The germline V and J ends were trimmed by 3 bases and 7 bases, with 12 bases remaining between them. The CDR3 length is 13 residues. In DNA form, the CDR3 reads TGTGCCAGCAGTTTCGGGGGCGCGGGGACCCAGTACTTC. This encodes CASSFGGAGTQYF.

The sample holds many counts of this clonotype. The chain's CDR3 is CASSPQFF. The CDR3 DNA sequence: TGTGCCAGCAGCCCTCAGTTCTTC. The J gene is TRBJ2-1, the V gene TRBV7-9; the D is unclear. There are 8 residues in the CDR3. Germline CDR1 SEHNR, CDR2 FQNEAQ (reference sequence). Deletions cut 5 bases from V and 13 bases from J, with 3 bases between.

This clonotype was seen more than once but under ten times. This chain connects TRBV7-2 to TRBJ1-3; D not resolved. V dropped 5 bases and J dropped 4 bases, with 9 bases sitting between them. The germline gives CDR1 SGHTA, CDR2 FQGNSA. This CDR3 is 13 amino acids long. CDR3 loop: CASSGSIGNTIYF. The DNA of the CDR3 is TGTGCCAGCAGCGGGAGTATCGGAAACACCATATATTTT.

The V call is TRBV18, the J call TRBJ1-1; the D is unclear. Trimming cost V 5 bases and J 3 bases, with 10 bases left between them. From germline, CDR1 is KGHSH and CDR2 LQKENI. This CDR3 contains 13 residues. This CDR3 is CASSSLRDTEAFF. CDR3 DNA sequence: TGTGCCAGCTCATCCCTTCGGGACACTGAAGCTTTCTTT.

V is TRBV7-2 and J is TRBJ2-3; D unclear. The CDR3 totals 15 residues. Deletions cut 2 bases from V and 6 bases from J, with 15 bases between. Germline V gene sequence: CDR1 SGHTA, CDR2 FQGNSA. The CDR3 nucleotides read TGTGCCAGCAGCTTACAGCTAACCAATCATGATACGCAGTATTTT. Residues: CASSLQLTNHDTQYF. The full variable domain, rest sourced from reference TRBV7-2 and TRBJ2-3, is GAGVSQSPSNKVTEKGKDVELRCDPISGHTALYWYRQSLGQGLEFLIYFQGNSAPDKSGLPSDRFSAERTGGSVSTLTIQRTQQEDSAVYLCASSLQLTNHDTQYFGPGTRLTVL.

CDR3 residues: CASSYGQAHYGYTF. In nucleotides, the CDR3 is TGTGCCAGCAGCTACGGACAGGCCCACTATGGCTACACCTTC. The chain recombines TRBV5-6 with TRBJ1-2, with TRBD1 matching 7 bases. The CDR3 spans 14 residues. CDR1 and CDR2 (germline): SGHDT, YYEEEE. The trim removed 3 bases at V and 3 bases at J, leaving 5 bases unmatched.

The chain uses TRBV6-5 and TRBJ1-1, with 7 positions matching TRBD1. The CDR3 totals 14 residues. V shed 1 base, J shed 7 bases, and the junction held 6 bases outside the gene matches. CDR1 MNHEY and CDR2 SVGAGI come from the germline V gene. The CDR3 loop reads CASSYLTGWGEAFF. The CDR3 region has the DNA TGTGCCAGCAGTTACTTGACAGGGTGGGGTGAAGCTTTCTTT.

In this sample, this clonotype turned up a few times. The rearrangement links TRBV28 to TRBJ2-1, with 11 positions matching TRBD1. The CDR3 covers 16 residues. The V gene end was trimmed by 5 bases and the J gene end by 4 bases; junction bases not matched to a gene: 7. CDR1 and CDR2 from the germline V gene are MDHEN and SYDVKM. The DNA of the CDR3 is TGTGCCAGCAGTCAAGACGGGACAGGGGGATACAATGAGCAGTTCTTC. Protein: CASSQDGTGGYNEQFF. The variable domain in full, completed from reference TRBV28 and TRBJ2-1, reads DVKVTQSSRYLVKRTGEKVFLECVQDMDHENMFWYRQDPGLGLRLIYFSYDVKMKEKGDIPEGYSVSREKKERFSLILESASTNQTSMYLCASSQDGTGGYNEQFFGPGTRLTVL.

This clonotype was seen only a few times. The chain employs TRBV30 and TRBJ1-4; possible D gene TRBD1, 6 bases. Trimming removed 4 bases from V and 6 bases from J, with 6 bases in between. Germline V gene sequence: CDR1 GTSNPN, CDR2 SVGIG (reference sequence). The CDR3 is made up of 11 amino acids. In DNA form, the CDR3 reads TGTGCCTGGAACAGGGATGAAAAACTGTTTTTT. This codes for CAWNRDEKLFF.

This sequence joins TRBV7-2 and TRBJ2-7; 7 positions agree with TRBD2. CDR3 length equals 15 residues. Losses at the gene ends were 2 bases for V and 3 bases for J; bases not matched to a gene: 7. CDR1 SGHTA and CDR2 FQGNSA come from the germline V gene. CDR3 sequence: CASSLKFGTNYEQYF. CDR3 nucleotide sequence: TGTGCCAGCAGCTTAAAGTTTGGGACTAACTACGAGCAGTACTTC. The entire variable domain, with the rest obtained from reference TRBV7-2 and TRBJ2-7, is as follows: GAGVSQSPSNKVTEKGKDVELRCDPISGHTALYWYRQSLGQGLEFLIYFQGNSAPDKSGLPSDRFSAERTGGSVSTLTIQRTQQEDSAVYLCASSLKFGTNYEQYFGPGTRLTVT.

This clonotype was observed at least ten times. This chain connects TRBV7-8 to TRBJ1-1; D gene uncertain. Trimming pared 1 base from V and 0 bases from J, leaving 6 bases between. Germline CDR1 reads SGHVS; CDR2 reads FQNEAQ. The CDR3 has 14 residues. The CDR3 nucleotides are TGTGCCAGCAGCTTAGGGTGGATGAACACTGAAGCTTTCTTT. Amino acids: CASSLGWMNTEAFF.

The rearrangement joins TRBV27 to TRBJ1-6; D is unclear. Per germline, CDR1 MNHEY and CDR2 SMNVEV (reference sequence). Trimming pared 5 bases from V and 5 bases from J, leaving 10 bases between. The CDR3 extends over 14 amino acids. In DNA, the CDR3 is TGTGCCAGCAGTCCATACGGGGATAATTCACCCCTCCACTTT. Translated, it gives CASSPYGDNSPLHF.

The chain uses TRBV4-2 and TRBJ2-2; 13 bases align to TRBD2. Per the germline V gene, CDR1 is LGHNA and CDR2 is YNFKEQ. The junction had 8 bases not matched to a gene; V was cut back by 6 bases and J by 4 bases. This CDR3 spans 17 amino acids. CDR3 DNA: TGTGCCAGCAGGCTGACTAGCGGGGGGTCTCCCACCGGGGAGCTGTTTTTT. Translated, it gives CASRLTSGGSPTGELFF.

There are a few counts of this clonotype. The V and J genes are TRBV4-2 and TRBJ1-5, with D possibly matching TRBD1 (6 bases). Germline assignment: CDR1 LGHNA and CDR2 YNFKEQ. V was trimmed by 4 bases and J by 2 bases, leaving 15 bases between them. The CDR3 is made up of 16 amino acids. The CDR3 sequence: CASSRSRGGGNQPQHF. The CDR3 region has the DNA TGTGCCAGCAGCCGCAGCAGGGGAGGGGGCAATCAGCCCCAGCATTTT.

V usage is TRBV4-1 and J usage is TRBJ2-5; TRBD2 agrees at 10 bases. CDR3 size: 18 residues. V gave up 2 bases and J gave up 5 bases; unmatched junction bases: 14. Germline values: CDR1 MGHRA, CDR2 YSYEKL. CDR3 in amino acids: CASSQRTLAGAPEETQYF. DNA for the CDR3: TGCGCCAGCAGCCAACGAACTCTAGCGGGGGCACCGGAGGAGACCCAGTACTTC.

The CDR3 protein is CASSLPTSGSRHEQFF. The CDR3 coding sequence is TGTGCCAGCAGTCTCCCGACTAGCGGGAGCCGCCATGAGCAGTTCTTC. The chain recombines TRBV6-2 or TRBV6-3 with TRBJ2-1, with 12 bases identical to TRBD2. The CDR3 sequence is 16 residues long. Trimming removed 5 bases from V and 8 bases from J; junction bases left unmatched: 10. Germline CDR1 reads MNHEY; CDR2 reads SVGEGT.

This clonotype occurred a few times. The J gene is TRBJ2-1, the V gene TRBV2, with 7 bases fitting TRBD1. V lost 6 bases, J lost 4 bases, and 6 bases stayed unmatched. The CDR3 contains 14 residues. Germline V gives CDR1 SNHLY, CDR2 FYNNEI. The CDR3 here is CASSDNRGYNEQFF. CDR3 DNA: TGTGCCAGCAGCGATAACAGGGGTTACAATGAGCAGTTCTTC.